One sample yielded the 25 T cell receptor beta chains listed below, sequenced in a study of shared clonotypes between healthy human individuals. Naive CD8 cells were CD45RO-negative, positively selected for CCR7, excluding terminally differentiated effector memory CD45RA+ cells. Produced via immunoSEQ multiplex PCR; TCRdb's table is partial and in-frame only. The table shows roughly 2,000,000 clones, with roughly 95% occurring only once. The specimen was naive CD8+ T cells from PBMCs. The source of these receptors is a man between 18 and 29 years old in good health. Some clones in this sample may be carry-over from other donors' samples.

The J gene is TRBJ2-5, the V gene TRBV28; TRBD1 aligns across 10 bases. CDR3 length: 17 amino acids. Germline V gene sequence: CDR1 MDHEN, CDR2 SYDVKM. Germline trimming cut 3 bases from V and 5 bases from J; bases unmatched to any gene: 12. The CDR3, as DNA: TGTGCCAGCAGTTTCAACCCCGGGACAGGGGATAGGGAGACCCAGTACTTC. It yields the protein CASSFNPGTGDRETQYF.

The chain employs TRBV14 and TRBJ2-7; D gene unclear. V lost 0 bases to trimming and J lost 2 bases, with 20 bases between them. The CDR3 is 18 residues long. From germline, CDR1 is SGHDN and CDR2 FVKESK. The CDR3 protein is CASSQELAVADHPYEQYF. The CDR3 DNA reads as TGTGCCAGCAGCCAAGAGCTTGCTGTGGCAGACCACCCCTACGAGCAGTACTTC.

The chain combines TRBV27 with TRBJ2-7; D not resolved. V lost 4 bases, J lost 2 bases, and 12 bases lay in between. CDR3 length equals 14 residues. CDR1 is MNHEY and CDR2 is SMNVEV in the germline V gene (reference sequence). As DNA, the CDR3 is TGTGCCAGCAGTTCAAGGGTATCCGCCTACGAGCAGTACTTC. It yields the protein CASSSRVSAYEQYF.

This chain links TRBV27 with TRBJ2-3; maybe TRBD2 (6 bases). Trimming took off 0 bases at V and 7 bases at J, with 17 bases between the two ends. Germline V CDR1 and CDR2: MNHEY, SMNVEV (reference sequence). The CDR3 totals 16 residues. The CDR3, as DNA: TGTGCCAGCAGTTTATCTGAATGGGCTGGAGGGAATACGCAGTATTTT. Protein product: CASSLSEWAGGNTQYF.

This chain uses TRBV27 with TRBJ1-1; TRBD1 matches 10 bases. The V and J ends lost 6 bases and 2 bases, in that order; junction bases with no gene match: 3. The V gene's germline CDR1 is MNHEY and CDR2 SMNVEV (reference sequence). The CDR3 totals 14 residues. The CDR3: CASRRQGANTEAFF. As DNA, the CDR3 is TGTGCCAGCAGACGACAGGGGGCAAACACTGAAGCTTTCTTT.

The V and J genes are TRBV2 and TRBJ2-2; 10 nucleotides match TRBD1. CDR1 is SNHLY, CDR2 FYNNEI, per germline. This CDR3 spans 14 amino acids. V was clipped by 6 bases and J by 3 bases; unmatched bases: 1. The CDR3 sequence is CASRTGGYTGELFF. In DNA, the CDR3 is TGTGCCAGCAGGACAGGGGGCTACACCGGGGAGCTGTTTTTT.

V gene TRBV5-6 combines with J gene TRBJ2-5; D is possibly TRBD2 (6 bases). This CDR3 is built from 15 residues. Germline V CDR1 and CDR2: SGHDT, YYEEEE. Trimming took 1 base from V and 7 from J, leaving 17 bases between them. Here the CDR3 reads CASSLFGTWAWTQYF. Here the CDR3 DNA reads TGTGCCAGCAGCTTGTTTGGGACTTGGGCGTGGACCCAGTACTTC.

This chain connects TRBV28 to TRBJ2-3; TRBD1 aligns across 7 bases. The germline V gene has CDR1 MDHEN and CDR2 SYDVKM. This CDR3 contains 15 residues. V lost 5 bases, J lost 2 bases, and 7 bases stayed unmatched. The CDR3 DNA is TGTGCCAGCAGTGCGTCGGGACAGCCCACAGATACGCAGTATTTT. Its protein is CASSASGQPTDTQYF.

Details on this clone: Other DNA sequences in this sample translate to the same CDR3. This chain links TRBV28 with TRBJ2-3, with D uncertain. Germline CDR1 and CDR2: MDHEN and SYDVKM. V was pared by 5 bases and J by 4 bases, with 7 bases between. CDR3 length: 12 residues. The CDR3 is CASSLESDTQYF. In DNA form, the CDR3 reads TGTGCCAGCAGTCTTGAATCAGATACGCAGTATTTT. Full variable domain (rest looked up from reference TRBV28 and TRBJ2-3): DVKVTQSSRYLVKRTGEKVFLECVQDMDHENMFWYRQDPGLGLRLIYFSYDVKMKEKGDIPEGYSVSREKKERFSLILESASTNQTSMYLCASSLESDTQYFGPGTRLTVL.

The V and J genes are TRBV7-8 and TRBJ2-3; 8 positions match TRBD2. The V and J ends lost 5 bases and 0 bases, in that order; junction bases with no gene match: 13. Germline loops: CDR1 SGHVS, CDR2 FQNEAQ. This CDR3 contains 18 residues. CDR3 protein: CASSRPPGGKRSTDTQYF. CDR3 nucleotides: TGTGCCAGCAGCCGCCCCCCGGGGGGGAAGCGCAGCACAGATACGCAGTATTTT.

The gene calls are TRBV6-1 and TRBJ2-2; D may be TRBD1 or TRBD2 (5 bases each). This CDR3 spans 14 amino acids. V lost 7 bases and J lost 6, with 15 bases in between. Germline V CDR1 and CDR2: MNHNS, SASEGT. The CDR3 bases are TGTGCCAGCAAACGGGACCGGCTCCCCGGGGAGCTGTTTTTT. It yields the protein CASKRDRLPGELFF.

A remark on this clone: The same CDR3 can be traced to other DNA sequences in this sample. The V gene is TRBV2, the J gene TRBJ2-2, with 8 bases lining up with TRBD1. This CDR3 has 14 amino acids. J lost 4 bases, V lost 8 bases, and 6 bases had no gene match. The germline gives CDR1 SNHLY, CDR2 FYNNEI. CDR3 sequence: CASSGTGGTGELFF. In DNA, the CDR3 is TGTGCCAGCTCCGGGACAGGTGGCACCGGGGAGCTGTTTTTT. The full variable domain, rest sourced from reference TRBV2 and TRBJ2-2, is EPEVTQTPSHQVTQMGQEVILRCVPISNHLYFYWYRQILGQKVEFLVSFYNNEISEKSEIFDDQFSVERPDGSNFTLKIRSTKLEDSAMYFCASSGTGGTGELFFGEGSRLTVL.

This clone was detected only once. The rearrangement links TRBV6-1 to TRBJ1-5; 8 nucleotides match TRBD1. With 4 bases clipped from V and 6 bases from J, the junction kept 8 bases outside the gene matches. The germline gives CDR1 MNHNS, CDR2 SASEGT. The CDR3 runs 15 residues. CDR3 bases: TGTGCCAGCAGTGTAGTAACAGGGGGGAGTCAGCCCCAGCATTTT. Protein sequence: CASSVVTGGSQPQHF.

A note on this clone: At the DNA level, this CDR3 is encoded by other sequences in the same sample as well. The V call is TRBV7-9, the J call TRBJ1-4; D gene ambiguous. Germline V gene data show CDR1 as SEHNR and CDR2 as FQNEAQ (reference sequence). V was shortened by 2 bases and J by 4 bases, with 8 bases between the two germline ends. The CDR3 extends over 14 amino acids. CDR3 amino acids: CASSLRDGNEKLFF. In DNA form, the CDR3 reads TGTGCCAGCAGCTTAAGAGATGGTAATGAAAAACTGTTTTTT.

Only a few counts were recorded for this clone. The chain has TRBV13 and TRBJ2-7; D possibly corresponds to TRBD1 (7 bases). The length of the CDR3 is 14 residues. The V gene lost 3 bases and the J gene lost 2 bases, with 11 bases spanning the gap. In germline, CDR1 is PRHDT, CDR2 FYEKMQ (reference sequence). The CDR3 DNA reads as TGTGCCAGCAGCTTGCGGGACAGTACCTACGAGCAGTACTTC. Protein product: CASSLRDSTYEQYF.

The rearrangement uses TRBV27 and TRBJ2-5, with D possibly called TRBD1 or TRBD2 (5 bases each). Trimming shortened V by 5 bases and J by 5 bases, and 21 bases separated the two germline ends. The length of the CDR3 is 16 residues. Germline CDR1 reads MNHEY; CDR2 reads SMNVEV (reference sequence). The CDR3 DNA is TGTGCCAGCAGTGACCTACACGGGACCGCAAAGGAGACCCAGTACTTC. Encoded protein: CASSDLHGTAKETQYF.

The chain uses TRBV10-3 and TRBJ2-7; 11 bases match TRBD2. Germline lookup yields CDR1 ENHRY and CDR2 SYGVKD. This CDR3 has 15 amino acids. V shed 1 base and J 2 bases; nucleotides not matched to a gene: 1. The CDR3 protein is CAISELAGGPYEQYF. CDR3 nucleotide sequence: TGTGCCATCAGTGAGTTAGCGGGAGGGCCCTACGAGCAGTACTTC.

CDR3 coding DNA: TGTGCCACGTCGGAATCAGACAGGATGCCCTACAATGAGCAGTTCTTC. This codes for CATSESDRMPYNEQFF. The chain employs TRBV6-4 and TRBJ2-1; a possible D gene is TRBD1 (6 bases). CDR1 MRHNA and CDR2 SNTAGT come from the germline V gene. Trimming stripped 10 bases from V and 2 bases from J, with 21 bases between. The CDR3 spans 16 residues.

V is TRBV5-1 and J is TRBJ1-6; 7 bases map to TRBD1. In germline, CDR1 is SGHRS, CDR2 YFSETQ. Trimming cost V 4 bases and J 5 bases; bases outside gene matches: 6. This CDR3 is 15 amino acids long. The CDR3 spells CASSPGTADNSPLHF. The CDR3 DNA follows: TGCGCCAGCAGCCCCGGGACAGCTGATAATTCACCCCTCCACTTT.

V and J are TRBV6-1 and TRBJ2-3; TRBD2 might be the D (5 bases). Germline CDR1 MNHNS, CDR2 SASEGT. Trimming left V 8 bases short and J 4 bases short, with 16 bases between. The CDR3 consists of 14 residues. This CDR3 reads CASSASLKPDTQYF. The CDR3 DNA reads TGTGCCAGCTCGGCTAGCTTGAAACCAGATACGCAGTATTTT.

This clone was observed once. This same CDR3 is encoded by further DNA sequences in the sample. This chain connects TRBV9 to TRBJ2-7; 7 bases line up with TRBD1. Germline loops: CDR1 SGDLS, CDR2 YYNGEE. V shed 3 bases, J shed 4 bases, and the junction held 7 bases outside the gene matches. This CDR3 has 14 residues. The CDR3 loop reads CASSGRDSLYEQYF. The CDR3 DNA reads TGTGCCAGCAGCGGCCGGGACAGCTTATACGAGCAGTACTTC.

The CDR3 spells CASSLAHHGTGVYEQYF. The CDR3 nucleotides are TGTGCCAGCAGTTTAGCCCATCACGGGACAGGGGTTTACGAGCAGTACTTC. This sequence joins TRBV27 and TRBJ2-7; 10 nucleotides match TRBD1. J lost 4 bases, V lost 2 bases, and 11 bases had no gene match. This CDR3 contains 17 residues. The germline V gene has CDR1 MNHEY and CDR2 SMNVEV (reference sequence).

The CDR3 region is CSVVFKASGRSPGEQYF. For the CDR3, the DNA is TGCAGCGTTGTTTTTAAGGCGAGCGGCCGTTCTCCCGGCGAGCAGTACTTC. The chain uses TRBV29-1 and TRBJ2-7, with D possibly being TRBD2 (5 bases). The CDR3 length is 17 residues. CDR1 and CDR2 (germline): SQVTM, ANQGSEA. Trimming shortened V by 4 bases and J by 6 bases, and 28 bases separated the two germline ends.

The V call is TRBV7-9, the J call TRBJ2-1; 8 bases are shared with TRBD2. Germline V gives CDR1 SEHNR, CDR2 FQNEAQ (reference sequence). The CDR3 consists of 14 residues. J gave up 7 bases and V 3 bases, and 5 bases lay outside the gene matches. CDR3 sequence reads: CASSFSGGPNEQFF. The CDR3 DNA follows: TGTGCCAGCAGCTTCTCGGGAGGGCCTAATGAGCAGTTCTTC.

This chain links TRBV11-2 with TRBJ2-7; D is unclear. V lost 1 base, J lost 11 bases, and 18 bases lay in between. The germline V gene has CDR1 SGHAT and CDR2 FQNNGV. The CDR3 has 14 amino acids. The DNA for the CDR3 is TGTGCCAGCAGCTTAGCGGCAGTGAAGCCCTTGGAGTACTTC. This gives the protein CASSLAAVKPLEYF.